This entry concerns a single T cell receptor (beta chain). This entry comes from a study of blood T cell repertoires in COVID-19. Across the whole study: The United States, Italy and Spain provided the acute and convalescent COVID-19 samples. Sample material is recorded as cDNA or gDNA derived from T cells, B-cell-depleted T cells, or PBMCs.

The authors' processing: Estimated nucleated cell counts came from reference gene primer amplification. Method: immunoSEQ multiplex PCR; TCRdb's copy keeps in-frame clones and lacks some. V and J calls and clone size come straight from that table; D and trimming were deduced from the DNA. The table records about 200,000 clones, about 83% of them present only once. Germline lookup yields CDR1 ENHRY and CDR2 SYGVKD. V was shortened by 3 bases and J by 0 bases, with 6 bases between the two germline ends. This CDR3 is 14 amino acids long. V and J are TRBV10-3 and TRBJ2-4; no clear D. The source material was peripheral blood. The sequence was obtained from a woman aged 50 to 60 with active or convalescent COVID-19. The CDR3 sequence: CAISDPLAKNIQYF. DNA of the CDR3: TGTGCCATCAGTGACCCTCTAGCCAAAAACATTCAGTACTTC.